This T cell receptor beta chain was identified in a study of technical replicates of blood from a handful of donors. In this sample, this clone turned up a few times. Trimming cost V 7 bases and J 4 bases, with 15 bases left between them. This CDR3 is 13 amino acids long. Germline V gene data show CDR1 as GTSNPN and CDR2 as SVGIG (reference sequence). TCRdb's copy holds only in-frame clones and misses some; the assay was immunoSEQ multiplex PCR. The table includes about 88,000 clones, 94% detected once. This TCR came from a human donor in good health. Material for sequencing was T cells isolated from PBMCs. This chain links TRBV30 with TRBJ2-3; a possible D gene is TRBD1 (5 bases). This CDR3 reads CAYSTDNSDTQYF. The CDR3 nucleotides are TGTGCCTATTCGACAGATAATTCAGATACGCAGTATTTT.